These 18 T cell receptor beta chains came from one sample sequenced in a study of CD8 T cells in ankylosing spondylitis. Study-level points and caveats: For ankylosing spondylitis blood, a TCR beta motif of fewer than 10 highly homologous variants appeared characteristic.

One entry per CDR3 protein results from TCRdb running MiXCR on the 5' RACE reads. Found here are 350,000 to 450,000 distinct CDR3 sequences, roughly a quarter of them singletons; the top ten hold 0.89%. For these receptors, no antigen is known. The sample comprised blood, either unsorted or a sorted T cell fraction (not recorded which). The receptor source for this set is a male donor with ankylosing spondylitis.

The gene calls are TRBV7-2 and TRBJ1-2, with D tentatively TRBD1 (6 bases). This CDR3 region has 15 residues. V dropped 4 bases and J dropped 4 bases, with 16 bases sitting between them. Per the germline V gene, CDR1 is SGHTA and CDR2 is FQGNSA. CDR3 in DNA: TGTGCCAGCAGCTCTACAGGGACTTACGGCTATGGCTACACCTTC. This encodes CASSSTGTYGYGYTF.

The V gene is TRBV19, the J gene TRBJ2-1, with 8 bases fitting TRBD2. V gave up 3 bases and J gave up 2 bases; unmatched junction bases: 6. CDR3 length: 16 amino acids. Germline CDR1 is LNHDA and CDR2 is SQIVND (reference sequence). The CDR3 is CASSIGAGVTYNEQFF. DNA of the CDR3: TGTGCCAGTAGTATCGGAGCGGGAGTGACCTACAATGAGCAGTTCTTC.

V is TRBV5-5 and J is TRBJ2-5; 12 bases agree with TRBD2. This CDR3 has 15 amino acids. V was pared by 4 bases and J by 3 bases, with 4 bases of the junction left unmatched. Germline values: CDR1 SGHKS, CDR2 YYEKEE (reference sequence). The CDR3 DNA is TGTGCCAGCAGCAGACTAGCGGGAGCGGAAGAGACCCAGTACTTC. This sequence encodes CASSRLAGAEETQYF.

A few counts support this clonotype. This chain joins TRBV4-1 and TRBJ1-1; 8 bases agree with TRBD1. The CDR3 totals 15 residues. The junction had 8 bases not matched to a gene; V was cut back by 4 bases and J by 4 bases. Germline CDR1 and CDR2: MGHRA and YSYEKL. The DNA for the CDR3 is TGCGCCAGCAGCCTCACAGGGGGAAGAGGCACTGAAGCTTTCTTT. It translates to CASSLTGGRGTEAFF.

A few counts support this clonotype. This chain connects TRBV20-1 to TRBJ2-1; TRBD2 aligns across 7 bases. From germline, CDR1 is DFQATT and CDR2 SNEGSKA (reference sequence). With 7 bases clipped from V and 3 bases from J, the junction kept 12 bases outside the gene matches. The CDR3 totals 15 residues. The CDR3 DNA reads TGCAGTGGTCGAGGGCGGGAGCTCTTCTACAATGAGCAGTTCTTC. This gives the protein CSGRGRELFYNEQFF.

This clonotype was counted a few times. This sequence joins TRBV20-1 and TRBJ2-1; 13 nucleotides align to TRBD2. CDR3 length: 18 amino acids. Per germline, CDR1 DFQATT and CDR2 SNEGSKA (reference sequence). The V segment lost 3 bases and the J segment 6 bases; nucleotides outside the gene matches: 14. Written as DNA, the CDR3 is TGCAGTGCTAGCCTAGGGACTAGCGGGATTGGTTATCGCAATGAGCAGTTCTTC. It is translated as CSASLGTSGIGYRNEQFF.

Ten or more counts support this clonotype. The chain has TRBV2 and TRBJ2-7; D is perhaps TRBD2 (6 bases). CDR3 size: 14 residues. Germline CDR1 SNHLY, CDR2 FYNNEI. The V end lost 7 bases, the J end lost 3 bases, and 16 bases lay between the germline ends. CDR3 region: CASMQDGGSYEQYV. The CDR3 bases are TGTGCCAGCATGCAGGACGGGGGAAGCTACGAGCAGTACGTC.

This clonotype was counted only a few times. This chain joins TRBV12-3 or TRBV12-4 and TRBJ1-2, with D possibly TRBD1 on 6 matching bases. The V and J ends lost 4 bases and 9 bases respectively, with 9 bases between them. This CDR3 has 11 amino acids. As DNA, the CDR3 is TGTGCCAGCAGTTCGACAGGTAGCTACACCTTC. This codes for CASSSTGSYTF.

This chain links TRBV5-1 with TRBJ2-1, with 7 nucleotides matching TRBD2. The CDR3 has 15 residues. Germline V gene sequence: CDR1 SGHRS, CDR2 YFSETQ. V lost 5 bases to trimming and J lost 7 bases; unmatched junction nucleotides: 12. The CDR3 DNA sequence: TGCGCCAGCAGATCATCCTTAGCGGGCCCAAATGAGCAGTTCTTC. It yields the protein CASRSSLAGPNEQFF.

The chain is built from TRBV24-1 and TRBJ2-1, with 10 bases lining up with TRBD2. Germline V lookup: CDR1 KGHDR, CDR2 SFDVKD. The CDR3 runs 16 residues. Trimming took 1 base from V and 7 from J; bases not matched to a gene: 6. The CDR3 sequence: CATSDFALAGANEQFF. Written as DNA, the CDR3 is TGTGCCACCAGTGATTTTGCGCTAGCGGGAGCAAATGAGCAGTTCTTC.

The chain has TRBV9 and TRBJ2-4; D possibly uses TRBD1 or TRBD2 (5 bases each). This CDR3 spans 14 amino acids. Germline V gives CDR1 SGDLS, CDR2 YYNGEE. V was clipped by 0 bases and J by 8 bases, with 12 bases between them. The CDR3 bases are TGTGCCAGCAGCGTAGCGAGGGTAGGGGACATTCAGTACTTC. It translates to CASSVARVGDIQYF.

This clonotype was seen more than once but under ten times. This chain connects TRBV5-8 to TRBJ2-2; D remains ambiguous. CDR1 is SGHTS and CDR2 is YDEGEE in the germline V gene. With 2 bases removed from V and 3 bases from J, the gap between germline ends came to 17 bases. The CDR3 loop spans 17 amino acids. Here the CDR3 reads CASSFPRAASDTGELFF. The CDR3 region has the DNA TGTGCCAGCAGCTTCCCCCGGGCCGCGTCGGACACCGGGGAGCTGTTTTTT. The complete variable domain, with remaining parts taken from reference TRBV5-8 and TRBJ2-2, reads EAGVTQSPTHLIKTRGQQATLRCSPISGHTSVYWYQQALGLGLQFLLWYDEGEERNRGNFPPRFSGRQFPNYSSELNVNALELEDSALYLCASSFPRAASDTGELFFGEGSRLTVL.

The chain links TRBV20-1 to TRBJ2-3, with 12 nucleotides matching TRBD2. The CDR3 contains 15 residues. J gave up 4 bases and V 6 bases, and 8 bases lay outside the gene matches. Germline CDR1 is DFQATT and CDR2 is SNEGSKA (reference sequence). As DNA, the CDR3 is TGCAGTGCCCTAGCGGGAGGGGGTTGGGCAGATACGCAGTATTTT. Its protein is CSALAGGGWADTQYF.

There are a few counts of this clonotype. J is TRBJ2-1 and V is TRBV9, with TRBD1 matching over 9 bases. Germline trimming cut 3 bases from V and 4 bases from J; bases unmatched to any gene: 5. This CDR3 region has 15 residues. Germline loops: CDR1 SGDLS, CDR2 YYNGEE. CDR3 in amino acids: CASSAGTGRYNEQFF. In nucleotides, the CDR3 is TGTGCCAGCAGCGCCGGGACAGGGCGATACAATGAGCAGTTCTTC.

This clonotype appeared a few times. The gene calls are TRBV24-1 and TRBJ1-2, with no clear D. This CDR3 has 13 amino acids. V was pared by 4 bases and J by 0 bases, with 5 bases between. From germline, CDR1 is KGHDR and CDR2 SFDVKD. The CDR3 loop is CATSEETNYGYTF. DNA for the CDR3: TGTGCCACCAGTGAAGAAACTAACTATGGCTACACCTTC.

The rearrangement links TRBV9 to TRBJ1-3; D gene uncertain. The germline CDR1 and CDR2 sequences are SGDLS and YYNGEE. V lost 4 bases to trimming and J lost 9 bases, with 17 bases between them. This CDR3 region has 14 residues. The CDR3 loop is CASSFGVQAGTIYF. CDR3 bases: TGTGCCAGCAGCTTCGGGGTCCAAGCGGGCACCATATATTTT.

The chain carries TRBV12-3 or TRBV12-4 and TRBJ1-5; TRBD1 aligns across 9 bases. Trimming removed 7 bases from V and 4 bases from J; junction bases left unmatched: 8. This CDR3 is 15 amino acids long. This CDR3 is CASTSGQGRNQPQHF. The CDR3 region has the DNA TGTGCCAGCACCTCGGGACAGGGTCGGAATCAGCCCCAGCATTTT.

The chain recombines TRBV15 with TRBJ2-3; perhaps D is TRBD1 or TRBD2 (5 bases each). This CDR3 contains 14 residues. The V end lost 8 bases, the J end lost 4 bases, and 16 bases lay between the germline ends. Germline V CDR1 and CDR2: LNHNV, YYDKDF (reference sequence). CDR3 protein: CATHRDLGADTQYF. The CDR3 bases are TGTGCCACCCACCGGGACCTGGGGGCAGATACGCAGTATTTT. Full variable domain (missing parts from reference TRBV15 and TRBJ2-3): DAMVIQNPRYQVTQFGKPVTLSCSQTLNHNVMYWYQQKSSQAPKLLFHYYDKDFNNEADTPDNFQSRRPNTSFCFLDIRSPGLGDTAMYLCATHRDLGADTQYFGPGTRLTVL.